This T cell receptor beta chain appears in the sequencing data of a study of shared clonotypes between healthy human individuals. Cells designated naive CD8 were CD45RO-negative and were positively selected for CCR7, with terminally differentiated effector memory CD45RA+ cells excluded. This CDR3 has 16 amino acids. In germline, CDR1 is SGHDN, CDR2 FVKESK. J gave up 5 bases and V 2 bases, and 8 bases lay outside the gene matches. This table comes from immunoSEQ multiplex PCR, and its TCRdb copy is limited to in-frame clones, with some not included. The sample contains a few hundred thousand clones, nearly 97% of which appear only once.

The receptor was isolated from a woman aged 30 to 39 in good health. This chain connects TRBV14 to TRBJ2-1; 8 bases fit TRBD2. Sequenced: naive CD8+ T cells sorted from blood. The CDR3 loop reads CASSQSIAGWNNEQFF. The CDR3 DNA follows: TGTGCCAGCAGCCAATCAATAGCGGGGTGGAACAATGAGCAGTTCTTC.